This T cell receptor beta chain was documented in a study of cytomegalovirus exposure and HLA in healthy donors. V lost 4 bases and J 0 bases, leaving 12 bases between the germline ends. The CDR3 loop spans 15 amino acids. Germline CDR1 is ENHRY and CDR2 is SYGVKD. TCRdb's table, derived via immunoSEQ multiplex PCR, lists solely in-frame clones and lacks some. Among about 270,000 clones, 65% to 90% were seen once, and the ten largest hold less than 1.2%. The V and J genes are TRBV10-3 and TRBJ1-1, with D maybe TRBD1 (6 bases). The receptor's source is a young woman in good health and CMV-seronegative. Sequences were obtained from PBMCs. The CDR3 protein is CAISVGTRMNTEAFF. CDR3 nucleotides: TGTGCCATCAGTGTGGGGACACGGATGAACACTGAAGCTTTCTTT.